This entry features one T cell receptor beta chain sequence. The sample holds a few counts of this clonotype. Its cognate antigen has yet to be identified. Base qualities are missing; no much larger clone stands one base away. V and J lose 5 bases and 0 bases, and a span of 9 bases separates them. The germline V gene encodes CDR1 SGHVS and CDR2 FNYEAQ. The CDR3 covers 14 residues, taking in both the cysteine and the phenylalanine. Only CDR3 DNA remains: 42 bases, in frame from the first base. This sample stems from a study of T cell repertoires in cytomegalovirus infection (dated by TCRdb to about 2019). With regard to the full study: Recently identified HLA-C-restricted CMV epitopes, whose presentation resists viral immunomodulation, were targeted by peptide stimulations together with well-studied HLA-B-restricted epitopes. Because public TCR beta signatures pointed to carriage of CMV infection together with the matching HLA type, the HLA type of each donor mattered for the analysis. Paper-wide results and their limitations: In the ex vivo response, HLA-C-restricted CMV-specific TCR beta clonotypes were dominant, and in two of eight donors the single most frequent clonotype came from this HLA-C-restricted group. In both this cohort and an independent cohort of approximately 350 donors, the cumulative frequency of public TCR beta family members distinguished carriers of CMV infection plus the relevant HLA type.

Instrument used: Illumina HiSeq 1500. TCRdb's own reprocessing of the public reads used fastp at Q25 and MiXCR and kept productive beta chains. When rows share a CDR3 protein, they turn into one entry using the most common DNA and genes. The sample profile shows roughly 500,000 distinct CDR3 sequences; around a third of them were found once. The leading ten clones occupy roughly a sixth of the sample. The label giving this sample's treatment or condition can be read as: in vitro stimulation with specific CMV peptide epitopes to enrich CMV-specific T cells. This sequence was found in a human donor in good health (CMV status not recorded). Some clones in this sample may be carry-over from other donors' samples. This specimen consisted of cultured PBMCs, obtained from culture after CMV antigen stimulation. The rearrangement joined TRBV7-6 to TRBJ2-3; the D gene identity is not certain. The DNA is as follows: TGTGCCAGCAGCCCGCTGGTTAGCACAGATACGCAGTATTTT. Its coded protein is CASSPLVSTDTQYF. This CDR3, with the reference TRBV7-6 and TRBJ2-3 proteins standing in past its ends, gives the full variable domain GAGVSQSPRYKVTKRGQDVALRCDPISGHVSLYWYRQALGQGPEFLTYFNYEAQQDKSGLPNDRFSAERPEGSISTLTIQRTEQRDSAMYRCASSPLVSTDTQYFGPGTRLTVL.